This T cell receptor beta chain was sequenced for a study of T cells in Graves' hyperthyroidism and ophthalmopathy (dated by TCRdb to about 2019). In terms of the full investigation: A discovery cohort of 95 to 100 patients, roughly 40 with Graves' ophthalmopathy and over 55 with stable Graves' hyperthyroidism, was used to find distinguishing TCR V-J signatures. Prospective prediction of ophthalmopathy was tested in an independent validation cohort consisting of 18 hyperthyroidism patients and 17 patients who later progressed to ophthalmopathy. Following sampling, methimazole starting at 30 mg daily was given to hyperthyroidism patients, and high-dose intravenous methylprednisolone was given to ophthalmopathy patients. The 100 discovery patients were randomly split 7:3 into training and test sets. TCR Vbeta CDR3 sequencing of 140 or so peripheral blood samples (43 ophthalmopathy, 75 or so hyperthyroidism and roughly 17 progressor patients) is reported in the paper. In more than 5 Graves' hyperthyroidism patients, the study also compared T-cell repertoires from thyroid tissue with T-cell repertoires from blood.

A patient counted as having stable Graves' hyperthyroidism if no progression to ophthalmopathy occurred over 18 months of follow-up. The hyperthyroidism patients were between 18 and 65 years old and newly diagnosed, with a disease duration of less than 2 months. The study excluded patients with uncontrolled infections, other autoimmune diseases, pregnancy or lactation. Diagnoses were based on clinical symptoms, serum thyroxine and TRAb, thyroid ultrasound and orbital computed tomography. Total RNA was extracted with Trizol reagent, and quality was checked on an Agilent 2100 Bioanalyzer. The research as a whole found: Ophthalmopathy was separated from stable hyperthyroidism by a 13 V-J signature model, with just over 85% sensitivity and about 81% specificity obtained in cross-validation and 80%/75% obtained in testing. Most expanded thyroid clonotypes (frequency above 0.001) were also detected in blood, a finding suggesting that blood repertoires may reflect thyroid immune responses. In validation, the model predicted progression to ophthalmopathy a median of around 6.5 months before onset, with around 70% sensitivity and about 72% specificity. No statistical method was used to set the sample size in advance, and investigators knew the group allocation.

This clonotype was recorded many times. This clone's antigen is unknown. Base-call qualities are not available, and no considerably larger clone is one nucleotide away. The TCR beta CDR3 regions were amplified from the RNA transcripts. For the first round of RT-PCR on the TCR CDR3, the HTBI primer set was used together with the Qiagen OneStep RT-PCR kit. Libraries were constructed in a second round of multiplex PCR, after which size selection and purification were carried out. Libraries were sequenced paired-end with 100 bp reads on an Illumina HiSeq2000. As for the authors' bioinformatics: SOAPnuke was used to process the raw data, throwing out any read that contained adapters or uncalled bases, had a mean Phred below 15, or lacked an exact constant-primer or identifier match. High-quality paired reads were merged using COPE v1.2.5, and each unique nucleotide sequence was defined as a clonotype. Clonotypes were aligned to IMGT TRBV, TRBD and TRBJ reference segments using MiTCR v1.1. The analysis included only V-J combinations with a frequency above 0.0001, which together covered about 99% of the repertoires. A TCS score was defined as the ratio of F50 (clonal expansion) to E x V (chaos), with BLOSUM62-based TCRdist applied between CDR3 peptides within each V-J. Welch's t-statistics and random forest reduced around 550 V-J features to roughly 13, which were used in a naive Bayes classifier (R e1071). The Morisita-Horn index was used to measure how similar the thyroid and blood repertoires were. TCRdb reprocessed the public reads (quality trimming at Q25 with fastp, clone calling with MiXCR) and kept in-frame beta chains. Rows are unified per CDR3 protein, each entry keeping the most common DNA and genes. Clone size and V and J calls follow TCRdb, not the original study. The sample table holds approximately 95,000 distinct CDR3 sequences, of which 35% to 45% were seen once. The ten largest clonotypes hold 10% to 13% of the sample.

The receptor's source is a woman younger than 45 with Graves' hyperthyroidism. The sample was peripheral blood or thyroid tissue (not recorded which).

CDR3 loop: CAISESTGAGGYTF. The DNA sequence follows: TGTGCCATCAGTGAGTCGACAGGGGCGGGTGGCTACACCTTC. Here the chain combines TRBV10-3 and TRBJ1-2; 8 of the junction bases match TRBD1. Trimming takes 0 bases off V and 7 bases off J; junction bases not matched to a gene: 4. The germline V gene supplies CDR1 ENHRY and CDR2 SYGVKD. CDR3 length: 14 amino acids, cysteine to phenylalanine. Of all the DNA, just the CDR3 is kept, 42 bases in frame from base 1.